These 9 T cell receptor beta chains originate from one sample sequenced in a study of CD8 T cells in ankylosing spondylitis. TCRdb reanalysed the 5' RACE reads using MiXCR and keeps one entry per CDR3 protein. Found here are about 140,000 distinct CDR3 sequences, 10% to 12% of them singletons; the top ten hold around 4.1%. Specimen: blood, either unsorted or a sorted T cell fraction (not recorded which). Receptor source: a female donor with ankylosing spondylitis or in good health (not recorded which).

This clonotype was counted at least ten times. CDR3 sequence reads: CASRGPGVADTQYF. The CDR3 DNA is TGTGCCAGCAGGGGGCCCGGGGTTGCAGATACGCAGTATTTT. This chain links TRBV6-1 with TRBJ2-3; D might be TRBD1 or TRBD2, each matching 5 bases. This CDR3 has 14 amino acids. The germline gives CDR1 MNHNS, CDR2 SASEGT. Trimming cost V 6 bases and J 4 bases, with 14 bases left between them.

The rearrangement joins TRBV7-9 to TRBJ2-5, with a weak D call TRBD1 (6 bases). The CDR3 consists of 13 residues. Between the trimmed V and J ends, which lost 6 bases and 10 bases, there was a span of 18 bases. Germline loops: CDR1 SEHNR, CDR2 FQNEAQ (reference sequence). CDR3 sequence reads: CASSITPQGNQYF. CDR3 nucleotide sequence: TGTGCCAGCAGTATAACCCCTCAGGGGAACCAGTACTTC. The whole variable domain, remainder taken from reference TRBV7-9 and TRBJ2-5, is DTGVSQNPRHKITKRGQNVTFRCDPISEHNRLYWYRQTLGQGPEFLTYFQNEAQLEKSRLLSDRFSAERPKGSFSTLEIQRTEQGDSAMYLCASSITPQGNQYFGPGTRLLVL.

This clonotype was counted ten times or more. V is TRBV12-3 or TRBV12-4 and J is TRBJ2-1; D is possibly TRBD2 (6 bases). Trimming pared 7 bases from V and 1 base from J, leaving 26 bases between. The CDR3 spans 19 residues. The CDR3 sequence is CASTLKGVSGLYSYNEQFF. CDR3 nucleotide sequence: TGTGCCAGCACCCTAAAAGGTGTTAGCGGACTTTATTCCTACAATGAGCAGTTCTTC.

In its sample, this clonotype was seen many times. The chain joins TRBV4-2 to TRBJ2-7; D call uncertain. The V and J ends lost 0 bases and 3 bases respectively, with 15 bases between them. Germline V lookup: CDR1 LGHNA, CDR2 YNFKEQ. The CDR3 loop spans 16 amino acids. DNA for the CDR3: TGTGCCAGCAGCCAAGATCAGGACCTGAGATTCTACGAGCAGTACTTC. As protein: CASSQDQDLRFYEQYF.

This clonotype was observed at least ten times. The rearrangement links TRBV27 to TRBJ1-2; D might be TRBD1 (6 bases). Germline V CDR1 and CDR2: MNHEY, SMNVEV (reference sequence). The V and J ends lost 6 bases and 4 bases respectively, with 15 bases between them. This CDR3 is built from 14 residues. The CDR3 protein is CASRGGAGGYGYTF. Here the CDR3 DNA reads TGTGCCAGCAGGGGGGGGGCGGGAGGCTATGGCTACACCTTC.

This clonotype showed up many times. V usage is TRBV10-3 and J usage is TRBJ2-2; 13 nucleotides line up with TRBD2. Looked up from germline, CDR1 is ENHRY and CDR2 is SYGVKD. Trimming cost V 6 bases and J 5 bases; bases outside gene matches: 9. This CDR3 has 17 residues. This CDR3 reads CAIRRGTSGAVTGELFF. The CDR3, as DNA: TGTGCCATCAGACGAGGGACTAGCGGGGCTGTTACCGGGGAGCTGTTTTTT.

This clonotype was recorded many times. V gene TRBV5-1 combines with J gene TRBJ1-4; possible D gene TRBD1, 5 bases. Germline V gives CDR1 SGHRS, CDR2 YFSETQ. This CDR3 has 15 residues. V dropped 1 base and J dropped 11 bases, with 18 bases sitting between them. CDR3 bases: TGCGCCAGCAGCTTGTTCGCGGGCGAGGGGCAGAAACTGTTTTTT. It encodes CASSLFAGEGQKLFF.

This clonotype was detected only a few times. The V gene is TRBV25-1, the J gene TRBJ2-1; 11 bases are shared with TRBD2. J lost 6 bases, V lost 6 bases, and 4 bases had no gene match. CDR3 length: 14 residues. CDR1 and CDR2 (germline): MGHDK, SYGVNS. This CDR3 is CASSGTSGSNEQFF. CDR3 nucleotide sequence: TGTGCCAGCAGCGGCACTAGCGGGAGCAATGAGCAGTTCTTC.

On this clonotype itself: At one of its ends the junction is not consistent with the germline gene, which may arise from a read error. This chain links TRBV7-9 with TRBJ2-3; TRBD2 might be the D (6 bases). This CDR3 is 13 amino acids long. Looked up from germline, CDR1 is SEHNR and CDR2 is FQNEAQ (reference sequence). CDR3 sequence: CASSLAESDTQYF. For the CDR3, the DNA is TGTGCCAGCAGTTTAGCGGAATCAGATACGCAGTATTTT.